One and the same sample provided the 11 T cell receptor beta chains below, sequenced in a study of T cell clusters in autoimmune cytopenias. Each sample's input was 250 ng genomic DNA, roughly 40,000 genome equivalents. TRB rearrangements were amplified by touch-down multiplex PCR with mixed TRB-A/B primers. TCRdb re-called the multiplex PCR reads and gives one entry per CDR3 protein, without DNA. The table lists 6,000 to 9,000 distinct CDR3 sequences. The same specimen was also included in a second study, on T cell repertoires in aging, cancer and after chemotherapy.

Sample: peripheral blood. These receptors originate from a human donor in good health.

Its frequency marks this clonotype as medium-sized. This chain links TRBV19 with TRBJ2-1; as DNA is missing, the TRBD1 call by TCRdb cannot be tested. Germline values: CDR1 LNHDA, CDR2 SQIVND (reference sequence). This CDR3 contains 17 residues. CDR3 protein: CASKSPGAGGSYNEQFF.

This clonotype is classed as medium-sized by frequency. Here the CDR3 reads CASSDAGASYNEQFF. The V and J genes are TRBV5-5 and TRBJ2-1. The CDR3 covers 15 residues. Germline loops: CDR1 SGHKS, CDR2 YYEKEE (reference sequence).

The rearrangement uses TRBV19 and TRBJ1-1. This CDR3 region has 13 residues. Germline V gene sequence: CDR1 LNHDA, CDR2 SQIVND (reference sequence). The chain's CDR3 is CATRSGGGTEAFF.

The chain combines TRBV6-2 or TRBV6-3 with TRBJ1-5. CDR3 length: 15 amino acids. Germline-derived CDR1 and CDR2 are MNHEY and SVGEGT. The CDR3 loop reads CATGRRTVSNQPQHF.

V gene TRBV6-1 combines with J gene TRBJ2-5; the TRBD1 assignment by TCRdb is unverifiable without DNA. Germline V gene data show CDR1 as MNHNS and CDR2 as SASEGT. There are 13 residues in the CDR3. CDR3 residues: CASSRTVQETQYF.

The rearrangement links TRBV6-2 or TRBV6-3 to TRBJ2-7; the D call of TRBD1 rests on TCRdb alone, since no DNA is present to check it. Germline V gives CDR1 MNHEY, CDR2 SVGEGT. This CDR3 has 14 residues. This CDR3 is CASSGWTGDMEQYF.

Frequency places this clonotype as medium-sized. This chain connects TRBV27 to TRBJ2-7; TCRdb lists TRBD2, though no DNA is available to test this call. CDR3 length: 18 amino acids. Germline V lookup: CDR1 MNHEY, CDR2 SMNVEV (reference sequence). The CDR3 is CASRKAGRIAGGDYEQYF.

The chain combines TRBV30 with TRBJ1-4; the TCRdb D gene call, TRBD1, has no DNA to confirm it. Germline V gene data show CDR1 as GTSNPN and CDR2 as SVGIG (reference sequence). This CDR3 spans 14 amino acids. CDR3 loop: CAWSVIGAVEKLFF.

This clonotype registers medium-sized by frequency. The genes are TRBV29-1 and TRBJ2-7; TCRdb's assignment of TRBD1 cannot be checked, as there is no DNA. This CDR3 region has 12 residues. CDR1 and CDR2 from the germline V gene are SQVTM and ANQGSEA. This CDR3 reads CSGGERSYEQYF.

The chain recombines TRBV5-1 with TRBJ2-6. CDR1 is SGHRS and CDR2 is YFSETQ in the germline V gene. This CDR3 spans 14 amino acids. CDR3 protein: CASSFSSGANVLTF.

Frequency places this clonotype as medium-sized (0.01 to 0.1%). This sequence joins TRBV19 and TRBJ2-5; TCRdb designates TRBD2, a call that cannot be tested without DNA. CDR1 is LNHDA, CDR2 SQIVND, per germline (reference sequence). This CDR3 is built from 11 residues. The CDR3 sequence is CATGPRETQYF.